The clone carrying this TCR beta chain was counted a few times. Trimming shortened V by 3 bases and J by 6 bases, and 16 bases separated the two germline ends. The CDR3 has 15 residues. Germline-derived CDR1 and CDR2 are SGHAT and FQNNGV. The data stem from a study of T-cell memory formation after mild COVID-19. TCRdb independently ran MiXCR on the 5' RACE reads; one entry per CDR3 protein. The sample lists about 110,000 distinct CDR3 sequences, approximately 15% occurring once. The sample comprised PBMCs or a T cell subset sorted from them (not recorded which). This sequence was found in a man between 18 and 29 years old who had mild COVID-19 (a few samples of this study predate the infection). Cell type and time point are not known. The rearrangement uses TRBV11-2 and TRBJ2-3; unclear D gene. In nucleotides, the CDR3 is TGTGCCAGCAGCTTGTCCCTGGATGCCGGGGATACGCAGTATTTT. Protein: CASSLSLDAGDTQYF.